These 26 T cell receptor beta chains were all obtained from the same sample, sequenced in a study of blood T cell repertoires in COVID-19. The assay was immunoSEQ multiplex PCR, and TCRdb's table has in-frame clones only and misses some. Here the sample spans 250,000 or so clones, around 90% being singletons. Sequencing used peripheral blood. Source of these receptors: an older woman with COVID-19, enrolled during active disease.

V usage is TRBV25-1 and J usage is TRBJ1-2; D not certain. From germline, CDR1 is MGHDK and CDR2 SYGVNS. The germline V and J ends were trimmed by 5 bases and 4 bases, with 8 bases remaining between them. The CDR3 has 12 amino acids. In nucleotides, the CDR3 is TGTGCCAGCAGTCCCGGGTTCTATGGCTACACCTTC. Amino acid sequence: CASSPGFYGYTF.

This clone was detected once. The chain joins TRBV7-2 to TRBJ1-1, with D tentatively TRBD1 (5 bases). CDR1 SGHTA and CDR2 FQGNSA come from the germline V gene. With 0 bases removed from V and 2 bases from J, the gap between germline ends came to 10 bases. The CDR3 has 15 amino acids. The CDR3 reads CASSLAGVPNTEAFF. The DNA of the CDR3 is TGTGCCAGCAGCTTAGCAGGGGTTCCAAACACTGAAGCTTTCTTT.

V and J are TRBV6-4 and TRBJ1-1; unclear D gene. Per the germline V gene, CDR1 is MRHNA and CDR2 is SNTAGT. V was shortened by 6 bases and J by 4 bases, with 18 bases between the two germline ends. CDR3 length equals 15 residues. The CDR3 nucleotides are TGTGCCAGCAGGGATGATGCGAGGGCGAGCACTGAAGCTTTCTTT. The encoded protein is CASRDDARASTEAFF.

On this clone itself: The same CDR3 also results from other DNA sequences found in this sample. V and J are TRBV5-4 and TRBJ2-3, with TRBD2 matching over 11 bases. V lost 2 bases, J lost 6 bases, and 5 bases stayed unmatched. The CDR3 is 15 residues long. Germline V gene sequence: CDR1 SGHNT, CDR2 YYREEE (reference sequence). The CDR3: CASSLGSGGADTQYF. The CDR3 DNA sequence: TGTGCCAGCAGCTTAGGTAGCGGGGGGGCCGATACGCAGTATTTT.

Only a few counts were recorded for this clone. V and J are TRBV4-3 and TRBJ1-2; a possible D gene is TRBD1 (5 bases). The germline V gene has CDR1 LGHNA and CDR2 YSLEER. Trimming took 6 bases from V and 0 from J, leaving 14 bases between them. The CDR3 is made up of 15 amino acids. CDR3 in DNA: TGCGCCAGCAGTCCCATGGGGGGTGCTAACTATGGCTACACCTTC. Translated, it gives CASSPMGGANYGYTF.

The rearrangement joins TRBV18 to TRBJ1-1, with D unclear. Trimming removed 0 bases from V and 0 bases from J, with 11 bases in between. Germline CDR1 is KGHSH and CDR2 is LQKENI. This CDR3 spans 16 amino acids. As DNA, the CDR3 is TGTGCCAGCTCACCACCAGTGCAGAATATGAACACTGAAGCTTTCTTT. Protein: CASSPPVQNMNTEAFF.

This clone was observed a few times. The rearrangement uses TRBV5-5 and TRBJ1-2; D ambiguous. Per the germline V gene, CDR1 is SGHKS and CDR2 is YYEKEE (reference sequence). The CDR3 contains 14 residues. Trimming removed 4 bases from V and 6 bases from J, with 16 bases in between. The CDR3 DNA reads as TGTGCCAGCAGCCCCTATCGCGGGCAAGATGGCTACACCTTC. Its protein product is CASSPYRGQDGYTF.

V is TRBV5-8 and J is TRBJ2-7; 7 bases line up with TRBD1. Germline values: CDR1 SGHTS, CDR2 YDEGEE. V shed 0 bases, J shed 4 bases, and the junction held 4 bases outside the gene matches. The CDR3 sequence is 14 residues long. The CDR3 region is CASSLGQGPYEQYF. DNA for the CDR3: TGTGCCAGCAGCTTGGGACAGGGCCCTTACGAGCAGTACTTC.

The gene calls are TRBV6-2 or TRBV6-3 and TRBJ1-2; 9 positions agree with TRBD1. V shed 5 bases and J 4 bases; nucleotides not matched to a gene: 8. The CDR3 length is 15 residues. Per the germline V gene, CDR1 is MNHEY and CDR2 is SVGEGT. The CDR3 sequence is CASSKSGQGSYGYTF. The CDR3 DNA follows: TGTGCCAGCAGTAAGTCGGGACAGGGTTCCTATGGCTACACCTTC.

This clone appeared a few times. The J gene is TRBJ1-1, the V gene TRBV10-3; D may be TRBD1 (6 bases). Germline V lookup: CDR1 ENHRY, CDR2 SYGVKD. V lost 6 bases, J lost 0 bases, and 11 bases lay in between. The CDR3 has 14 amino acids. For the CDR3, the DNA is TGTGCCATCAGCACCACAGGGCTGAACACTGAAGCTTTCTTT. It codes for CAISTTGLNTEAFF.

This clone turned up a few times. The rearrangement links TRBV7-2 to TRBJ2-1; 13 positions agree with TRBD2. CDR1 SGHTA and CDR2 FQGNSA come from the germline V gene. With 1 base clipped from V and 5 bases from J, the junction kept 8 bases outside the gene matches. The CDR3 loop spans 18 amino acids. DNA of the CDR3: TGTGCCAGCAGCTTAGGTCTGACTAGCGGGGGGTATGACAATGAGCAGTTCTTC. Translated: CASSLGLTSGGYDNEQFF.

V is TRBV28 and J is TRBJ2-5, with TRBD2 identical over 8 bases. After removal of 2 bases from V and 5 bases from J, the junction contained 7 bases not matched to a gene. There are 15 residues in the CDR3. Germline loops: CDR1 MDHEN, CDR2 SYDVKM. Here the CDR3 DNA reads TGTGCCAGCAGTTTAACGGGGGGGCGGACGGAGACCCAGTACTTC. Amino acid sequence: CASSLTGGRTETQYF.

This clone came up once. The V gene is TRBV6-5, the J gene TRBJ2-7; weak D call: TRBD2 (7 bases). V shed 7 bases and J shed 1 base, with 17 bases lying between them. Germline assignment: CDR1 MNHEY and CDR2 SVGAGI. This CDR3 is built from 15 residues. The CDR3 nucleotides are TGTGCCAGCACCCCTGATGGGGGGGCTTCCTACGAGCAGTACTTC. The encoded protein is CASTPDGGASYEQYF.

Here the CDR3 reads CVSGFYTGELFF. In nucleotides, the CDR3 is TGCGTGTCGGGGTTTTACACCGGGGAGCTGTTTTTT. The chain is built from TRBV29-1 and TRBJ2-2; D might be TRBD2 (5 bases). The CDR3 sequence is 12 residues long. Germline V gives CDR1 SQVTM, CDR2 ANQGSEA.

The chain links TRBV5-1 to TRBJ1-4; D gene ambiguous. V was pared by 0 bases and J by 0 bases, with 6 bases between. Per germline, CDR1 SGHRS and CDR2 YFSETQ. The CDR3 loop spans 15 amino acids. The CDR3 DNA follows: TGCGCCAGCAGCTTGGACGGGGCAACTAATGAAAAACTGTTTTTT. The encoded protein is CASSLDGATNEKLFF.

This chain connects TRBV5-4 to TRBJ2-3; a weak D match, TRBD1 (5 bases). Germline-derived CDR1 and CDR2 are SGHNT and YYREEE (reference sequence). Trimming left V 1 base short and J 2 bases short, with 11 bases between. CDR3 length equals 15 residues. The CDR3 DNA sequence: TGTGCCAGCAGCTTGAGGGGAAGGGTCACAGATACGCAGTATTTT. It yields the protein CASSLRGRVTDTQYF. The full variable domain, in which reference TRBV5-4 and TRBJ2-3 provide the parts outside the CDR3, is ETGVTQSPTHLIKTRGQQVTLRCSSQSGHNTVSWYQQALGQGPQFIFQYYREEENGRGNFPPRFSGLQFPNYSSELNVNALELDDSALYLCASSLRGRVTDTQYFGPGTRLTVL.

The chain employs TRBV5-1 and TRBJ1-2; possible D gene TRBD1, 6 bases. The CDR3 covers 16 residues. The germline V and J ends were trimmed by 5 bases and 5 bases, with 22 bases remaining between them. The germline V gene encodes CDR1 SGHRS and CDR2 YFSETQ. CDR3 bases: TGCGCCAGCAGTTCCACAGAAGGGGCTACAGGGTATGGCTACACCTTC. Residues: CASSSTEGATGYGYTF.

The V and J genes are TRBV9 and TRBJ1-1; a possible D gene is TRBD1 (5 bases). Germline V gene data show CDR1 as SGDLS and CDR2 as YYNGEE. The V and J ends lost 0 bases and 7 bases respectively, with 10 bases between them. The length of the CDR3 is 13 residues. The CDR3 DNA reads TGTGCCAGCAGCGTAGGGCCCGACAGTGAAGCTTTCTTT. Its protein product is CASSVGPDSEAFF. Together with reference TRBV9 and TRBJ1-1, the CDR3 gives the full variable domain: DSGVTQTPKHLITATGQRVTLRCSPRSGDLSVYWYQQSLDQGLQFLIQYYNGEERAKGNILERFSAQQFPDLHSELNLSSLELGDSALYFCASSVGPDSEAFFGQGTRLTVV.

The chain joins TRBV18 to TRBJ2-3; D might be TRBD2 (6 bases). The V gene lost 6 bases and the J gene lost 6 bases, with 25 bases spanning the gap. Germline V gene sequence: CDR1 KGHSH, CDR2 LQKENI. The CDR3 is made up of 17 amino acids. CDR3: CASSPSDLDKDYDTQYF. The CDR3, as DNA: TGTGCCAGCTCTCCTTCCGACTTGGATAAGGACTATGATACGCAGTATTTT.

The gene calls are TRBV7-9 and TRBJ1-3; D is uncertain. Germline-derived CDR1 and CDR2 are SEHNR and FQNEAQ (reference sequence). This CDR3 is built from 15 residues. V lost 5 bases to trimming and J lost 0 bases, with 11 bases between them. The CDR3 loop reads CASSPPGNSGNTIYF. In nucleotides, the CDR3 is TGTGCCAGCAGCCCGCCCGGGAACTCTGGAAACACCATATATTTT. Full variable domain (remainder filled in from reference TRBV7-9 and TRBJ1-3): DTGVSQNPRHKITKRGQNVTFRCDPISEHNRLYWYRQTLGQGPEFLTYFQNEAQLEKSRLLSDRFSAERPKGSFSTLEIQRTEQGDSAMYLCASSPPGNSGNTIYFGEGSWLTVV.

The gene calls are TRBV6-6 and TRBJ1-6; D gene ambiguous. The length of the CDR3 is 13 residues. V gave up 10 bases and J gave up 9 bases, with 16 bases separating them. CDR1 MNHNY and CDR2 SVGAGI come from the germline V gene (reference sequence). The DNA for the CDR3 is TGTGCCACAACGGAGGCCTTGAGTTCACCCCTCCACTTT. This gives the protein CATTEALSSPLHF.

The V gene is TRBV5-6, the J gene TRBJ1-1; D may be TRBD1 (6 bases). The CDR3 loop spans 14 amino acids. V lost 4 bases to trimming and J lost 1 base, with 11 bases between them. Germline V gene lookup returns CDR1 SGHDT and CDR2 YYEEEE. The DNA of the CDR3 is TGTGCCAGCAGCCCCTTAGGGGGGAACACTGAAGCTTTCTTT. It specifies CASSPLGGNTEAFF.

This clone was seen once. CDR3 amino acids: CASSTSRGQTEAFF. The CDR3 nucleotides read TGTGCCAGCAGTACAAGCAGGGGGCAGACTGAAGCTTTCTTT. This chain joins TRBV6-5 and TRBJ1-1; 8 bases align to TRBD1. CDR3 length equals 14 residues. The germline gives CDR1 MNHEY, CDR2 SVGAGI. Germline trimming cut 5 bases from V and 5 bases from J; bases unmatched to any gene: 7.

V and J are TRBV11-2 and TRBJ2-3, with 14 bases aligning to TRBD2. Germline lookup yields CDR1 SGHAT and CDR2 FQNNGV. This CDR3 is built from 17 residues. Trimming removed 5 bases from V and 2 bases from J; junction bases left unmatched: 6. This CDR3 reads CASSPGLAGGYTDTQYF. The CDR3 bases are TGTGCCAGCAGCCCAGGACTAGCGGGGGGATACACAGATACGCAGTATTTT.

This rearrangement joins TRBV15 to TRBJ1-2; the D gene is possibly TRBD1 (5 bases). The CDR3 is made up of 13 amino acids. V was trimmed by 5 bases and J by 4 bases, leaving 11 bases between them. Germline lookup yields CDR1 LNHNV and CDR2 YYDKDF (reference sequence). Here the CDR3 reads CATSAQGSYGYTF. Here the CDR3 DNA reads TGTGCCACCAGCGCGCAGGGCAGCTATGGCTACACCTTC.

The gene calls are TRBV19 and TRBJ1-4; 9 positions agree with TRBD1. The trim removed 8 bases at V and 4 bases at J, leaving 11 bases unmatched. Germline V gene data show CDR1 as LNHDA and CDR2 as SQIVND (reference sequence). The CDR3 is 16 amino acids. CDR3 protein: CASRPHTGGDNEKLFF. Here the CDR3 DNA reads TGTGCCAGTCGTCCCCACACAGGGGGCGATAATGAAAAACTGTTTTTT.